This TCR beta chain was observed in a study of T-cell memory formation after mild COVID-19. TCRalpha and TCRbeta libraries used 5'RACE with constant-segment primers and UMIs. Via MiXCR, TCRdb re-called the 5' RACE reads, giving one row per CDR3 protein. The data hold about 180,000 distinct CDR3 sequences, with about a fifth observed a single time. The V gene's germline CDR1 is MDHEN and CDR2 SYDVKM. The CDR3 length is 15 residues. J gave up 1 base and V 6 bases, and 6 bases lay outside the gene matches. Remarks on this clonotype: Its antigen is as yet unknown.

General study results and limits: Contracting CD4+ clones sat mainly in CM and EM; CD8+ in EMRA.

The specimen sequenced was PBMCs or a T cell subset sorted from them (not recorded which). This chain uses TRBV28 with TRBJ2-7, with TRBD1 identical over 10 bases. This receptor was taken from a man aged 18 to 30 who had mild COVID-19 (a few samples of this study predate the infection). Cell type and time point are not known. The CDR3 reads CASSQPGQGSYEQYV. CDR3 in DNA: TGTGCCAGCAGCCAGCCGGGACAGGGGTCCTACGAGCAGTACGTC.